This is a list of T cell receptor beta chains from one sample in a study of PD-L1 blockade in urothelial cancer. Generated by immunoSEQ multiplex PCR, the TCRdb table keeps only in-frame clones and is missing some. The sample contains approximately 55,000 clones, approximately 86% of which appear only once. The sample in question was PBMCs, obtained around atezolizumab (anti-PD-L1) treatment. These receptors were obtained from a man between 60 and 75 years old with urothelial cancer. The CDR3 runs from the conserved cysteine through the conserved F or W. D genes are given only for firm matches. The size entry is marked missing in some rows and otherwise reads once, few, many or a size class.

abundance	j_gene	v_gene	d_gene	CDR3nt	CDR3aa
NA	TRBJ1-1	TRBV5-1	NA	TGCGCCAGCACTCGGGAGGGGAACAGGGCCTTCACTGAAGCTTTCTTT	CASTREGNRAFTEAFF
NA	TRBJ2-2	TRBV25-1	TRBD2	TGTGCCAGCACTAGCCCCACTAGCGGGGGGAGGGCCGGGGAGCTGTTTTTT	CASTSPTSGGRAGELFF
NA	TRBJ2-5	TRBV2	NA	TGTGCCAGCAGTGTACGGGTCCAAGAGACCCAGTACTTC	CASSVRVQETQYF
NA	TRBJ2-7	TRBV2	TRBD2	TGTGCCATCCACCTCCTCCTAGCGGTTGACTCCTACGAGCAGTACTTC	CAIHLLLAVDSYEQYF
NA	TRBJ1-6	TRBV7-3	TRBD1	TGTGCCAGCAGCGGGACAGATGGTTCACCCCTCCACTTT	CASSGTDGSPLHF
NA	TRBJ2-7	TRBV10-2	TRBD2	TGCGCCAGCAGTTCTAGCGGGGGTACCTACGAGCAGTACTTC	CASSSSGGTYEQYF
once	TRBJ1-6	TRBV7-2	TRBD1	TGTGCCAGCAGCTTAGTTACTCCGGACAGGGGGTCACCCCTCCACTTT	CASSLVTPDRGSPLHF
NA	TRBJ2-5	TRBV4-2	TRBD2	TGTGCCAGCAGCCAAACGGGCGCTAGCGGGGGGGTCCAAGAGACCCAGTACTTC	CASSQTGASGGVQETQYF
NA	TRBJ1-1	TRBV5-6	NA	TGTGCCAGCAGCTTGGAAACAGGTCCGTACACTGAAGCTTTCTTT	CASSLETGPYTEAFF
NA	TRBJ1-6	TRBV5-8	NA	TGTGCCAGCAGCTTTCTTCGTTCACCCCTCCACTTT	CASSFLRSPLHF
NA	TRBJ1-2	TRBV5-1	NA	TGCGCCAGCAGCTCCCCAGGGGTTCTCTACACCTTC	CASSSPGVLYTF
NA	TRBJ2-7	TRBV29-1	NA	TGCAGCGTTGTTCCCCAGGGATGGTACGAGCAGTACTTC	CSVVPQGWYEQYF
NA	TRBJ2-7	TRBV29-1	TRBD2	TGCAGCGTTTCACAGCGGGAGGGCCCCTACGAGCAGTACTTC	CSVSQREGPYEQYF
NA	TRBJ2-5	TRBV5-4	TRBD2	TGTGCCAGCAGCTTAGCGGGGACCCAAGAGACCCAGTACTTC	CASSLAGTQETQYF
NA	TRBJ2-7	TRBV10-3	TRBD1	TGTGCCATCAGTGAAGGCGACAGGGGGGTCGAGCAGTACTTC	CAISEGDRGVEQYF
NA	TRBJ2-7	TRBV7-9	TRBD1	TGTGCCAGCCGAGAAACAGGGGGCTCCTACGAGCAGTACTTC	CASRETGGSYEQYF
NA	TRBJ2-1	TRBV30	NA	TGTGCCTGGAGTGTAGAAAGGCTAGTCACCTACAATGAGCAGTTCTTC	CAWSVERLVTYNEQFF
NA	TRBJ1-2	TRBV4-2	TRBD1	TGTGCCAGCAGCCAGGAACGGGACAGGGGTAACTATGGCTACACCTTC	CASSQERDRGNYGYTF